This TCR beta chain comes out of a study of T-cell memory formation after mild COVID-19. Employing constant-segment primers, 5'RACE generated TCR alpha and TCR beta cDNA libraries bearing sample barcodes and UMIs. TCRdb analysed the 5' RACE reads with MiXCR anew, one entry per CDR3 protein. The sample holds hundreds of thousands of distinct CDR3 sequences, 16% seen once. Worth noting for this clonotype: Antigen: not known.

The study's findings and limits: Later expanders leaned toward CD4+, whereas clones contracting from day 15 to 85 were balanced CD4/CD8.

CDR3 size: 14 residues. The germline gives CDR1 SGHRS, CDR2 YFSETQ. V lost 2 bases, J lost 7 bases, and 10 bases lay in between. Sequenced input: PBMCs or a T cell subset sorted from them (not recorded which). The chain uses TRBV5-1 and TRBJ1-6; D is possibly TRBD1 (5 bases). The sequence was obtained from a man in his late teens or twenties who had mild COVID-19 (a few samples of this study predate the infection). Cell type and time point are not known. CDR3 nucleotides: TGCGCCAGCAGCTTCCAGGGTTGGAATTCACCCCTCCACTTT. Residues: CASSFQGWNSPLHF.